Listed here are 14 T cell receptor beta chains from one sample, sequenced in a study of blood T cells in healthy people across ages. A J-beta primer mix and a sample-barcoded 5' primer were used in a second PCR of about 7 to 12 cycles. TCRdb re-derived calls from the 5' RACE reads in MiXCR, one entry per CDR3 protein. Altogether some 1.5 million distinct CDR3 sequences are present, 28% being singletons, with the ten largest covering 6.5% to 8.5%. The specimen sequenced was blood. These receptor sequences come from a woman in her 30s in good health.

This clonotype turned up a few times. V usage is TRBV7-2 and J usage is TRBJ1-5, with TRBD1 matching over 8 bases. CDR3 length: 17 residues. Germline V gives CDR1 SGHTA, CDR2 FQGNSA. The V segment lost 3 bases and the J segment 1 base; nucleotides outside the gene matches: 8. DNA of the CDR3: TGTGCCAGCAGCTTCGACCCAGGGGGCGGAAGCAATCAGCCCCAGCATTTT. It encodes CASSFDPGGGSNQPQHF.

V usage is TRBV28 and J usage is TRBJ1-1; D call uncertain. The CDR3 contains 14 residues. CDR1 is MDHEN and CDR2 is SYDVKM in the germline V gene. Between the trimmed V and J ends, which lost 7 bases and 7 bases, there was a span of 19 bases. The CDR3, as DNA: TGTGCCAGCACTAAAGGTCTGACCCGGGGTGAAGCTTTCTTT. This codes for CASTKGLTRGEAFF.

This clonotype was counted only a few times. The CDR3 reads CASSDASVGIQYF. In DNA form, the CDR3 reads TGTGCCAGCAGTGACGCTTCGGTGGGCATTCAGTACTTC. V is TRBV6-5 and J is TRBJ2-4, with D unresolved. In germline, CDR1 is MNHEY, CDR2 SVGAGI. CDR3 length: 13 residues. The germline V and J ends were trimmed by 5 bases and 9 bases, with 14 bases remaining between them.

The V call is TRBV10-3, the J call TRBJ1-1, with no clear D. Trimming removed 5 bases at V and 4 bases at J, with 11 bases between. CDR1 and CDR2 from the germline V gene are ENHRY and SYGVKD. The CDR3 runs 13 residues. The CDR3 reads CAISSREGTEAFF. The CDR3 nucleotides are TGTGCCATCAGTTCCCGGGAAGGCACTGAAGCTTTCTTT.

The chain combines TRBV5-1 with TRBJ2-3, with 9 bases fitting TRBD2. CDR3 size: 18 residues. Trimming at V came to 3 bases and at J to 2 bases, leaving 13 bases not matched to a gene. CDR1 SGHRS and CDR2 YFSETQ come from the germline V gene. CDR3 in amino acids: CASSWYYSGGANTDTQYF. The DNA for the CDR3 is TGCGCCAGCAGCTGGTATTATAGCGGGGGAGCCAACACAGATACGCAGTATTTT.

Only one count was recorded for this clonotype. The chain employs TRBV25-1 and TRBJ1-6, with a possible D match to TRBD1 (5 bases). This CDR3 is built from 14 residues. CDR1 MGHDK and CDR2 SYGVNS come from the germline V gene. The V end was cut by 4 bases, the J end by 10 bases, with 14 bases between. CDR3 residues: CASSAHRLKSPLHF. CDR3 in DNA: TGTGCCAGCAGTGCTCACAGGCTGAAGTCACCCCTCCACTTT.

This sequence joins TRBV6-4 and TRBJ1-1, with 11 nucleotides matching TRBD1. The length of the CDR3 is 18 residues. The junction had 17 bases not matched to a gene; V was cut back by 11 bases and J by 0 bases. Germline V lookup: CDR1 MRHNA, CDR2 SNTAGT. The CDR3 loop is CAGTGPGTGGIMNTEAFF. The CDR3 DNA reads as TGTGCCGGCACCGGTCCCGGGACAGGGGGTATAATGAACACTGAAGCTTTCTTT.

This clonotype was seen at least ten times. The chain uses TRBV29-1 and TRBJ2-3; D may be TRBD2 (5 bases). V lost 0 bases to trimming and J lost 2 bases, with 15 bases between them. This CDR3 is 16 amino acids long. CDR1 is SQVTM, CDR2 ANQGSEA, per germline. Here the CDR3 reads CSVEDTKRLITDTQYF. DNA of the CDR3: TGCAGCGTTGAAGATACGAAGCGGTTGATCACAGATACGCAGTATTTT.

The CDR3 DNA reads as TGTGCCAGCAGCAAAAGTCCGGGACAGGGGGACAATGAGCAGTACTTC. It codes for CASSKSPGQGDNEQYF. The chain employs TRBV21-1 and TRBJ2-7; no DNA check was done on the table's D call, TRBD1. TRBV21-1 is noted as a pseudogene. The CDR3 sequence is 16 residues long.

The sample holds a few counts of this clonotype. This chain links TRBV4-1 with TRBJ2-1; D is possibly TRBD2 (6 bases). V was cut by 4 bases and J by 9 bases, with 19 bases left in between. In germline, CDR1 is MGHRA, CDR2 YSYEKL. The CDR3 loop spans 15 amino acids. CDR3 bases: TGCGCCAGCAGCCCCGGCGAGCGGGTGCCGGCTGAGCAGTTCTTC. Encoded protein: CASSPGERVPAEQFF.

The chain combines TRBV7-9 with TRBJ2-3; 10 nucleotides align to TRBD2. The CDR3 runs 15 residues. The germline V gene encodes CDR1 SEHNR and CDR2 FQNEAQ (reference sequence). Germline trimming cut 4 bases from V and 3 bases from J; bases unmatched to any gene: 4. The CDR3 loop reads CASSWGLARTDTQYF. The CDR3 DNA reads as TGTGCCAGCAGCTGGGGACTAGCGAGAACAGATACGCAGTATTTT.

This clonotype was found a few times. V is TRBV9 and J is TRBJ2-3; a weak D match, TRBD2 (5 bases). V lost 3 bases and J lost 1, with 15 bases in between. This CDR3 has 16 amino acids. Germline loops: CDR1 SGDLS, CDR2 YYNGEE. The CDR3 sequence: CASSAPRIARTDTQYF. The CDR3 bases are TGTGCCAGCAGCGCCCCCCGAATAGCGCGCACAGATACGCAGTATTTT.

This chain links TRBV28 with TRBJ2-1; the match to TRBD1 covers 8 bases. The CDR3 covers 15 residues. Germline V gene data show CDR1 as MDHEN and CDR2 as SYDVKM. The V and J ends lost 2 bases and 6 bases, in that order; junction bases with no gene match: 6. The CDR3 here is CASSLTQGVVNEQFF. For the CDR3, the DNA is TGTGCCAGCAGTTTAACACAGGGGGTCGTCAATGAGCAGTTCTTC.

In its sample, this clonotype was seen a few times. The chain combines TRBV24-1 with TRBJ2-2, with D uncertain. V was trimmed by 0 bases and J by 3 bases, leaving 4 bases between them. CDR1 and CDR2 from the germline V gene are KGHDR and SFDVKD. This CDR3 contains 14 residues. CDR3 loop: CATSDLRDTGELFF. In DNA, the CDR3 is TGTGCCACCAGTGATTTGCGGGACACCGGGGAGCTGTTTTTT.